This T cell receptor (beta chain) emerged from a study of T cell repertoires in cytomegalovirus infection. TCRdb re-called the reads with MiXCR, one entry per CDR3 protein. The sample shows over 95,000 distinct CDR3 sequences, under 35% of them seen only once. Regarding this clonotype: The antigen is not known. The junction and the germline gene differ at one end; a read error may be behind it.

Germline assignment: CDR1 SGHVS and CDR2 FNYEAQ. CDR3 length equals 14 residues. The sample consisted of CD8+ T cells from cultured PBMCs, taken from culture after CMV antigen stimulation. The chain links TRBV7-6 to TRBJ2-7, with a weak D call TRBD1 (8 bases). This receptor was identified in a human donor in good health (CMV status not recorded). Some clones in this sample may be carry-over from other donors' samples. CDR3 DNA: TGTGCCAGAAGCTATACAGGGGGGGCCGGGGAGCAGTACTTC. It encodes CARSYTGGAGEQYF.